This note documents a single T cell receptor beta chain sequence. Its cognate antigen is unknown. This specimen comes from a study of cytomegalovirus exposure and HLA in healthy donors. This CDR3 spans 15 amino acids. V was trimmed by 7 bases and J by 5 bases, leaving 20 bases between them. From germline, CDR1 is WSHSY and CDR2 SAAADI. Study-wide results and caveats: The study designated 164 TCR beta chains cytomegalovirus-associated.

PCR primers comprised 60 Vbeta and 13 Jbeta primers. Only in-frame clones appear in the TCRdb table, and some are missing; sequencing was by immunoSEQ multiplex PCR. The data hold some 160,000 clones, with around 77% observed a single time. What was sequenced was PBMCs. The clonotype was recovered from a man between 50 and 59 years old in good health and CMV-seropositive. The chain employs TRBV10-2 and TRBJ2-5, with D possibly matching TRBD1 (6 bases). CDR3 nucleotides: TGCGCCAGCATTCGGACAGCGAGCAAGAATGAGACCCAGTACTTC. Protein product: CASIRTASKNETQYF.